This T cell receptor beta chain was recorded in a study of blood T cell repertoires in COVID-19. As for the study in general: The origin of the acute and convalescent COVID-19 samples was the United States, Italy and Spain.

This table comes from immunoSEQ multiplex PCR, and its TCRdb copy is limited to in-frame clones, with some not included. The sample lists about 300,000 clones, around 90% seen once, with about 8.6% in the top ten. A word on this clone: Other DNA sequences in this sample translate to the same CDR3.

The source material was peripheral blood. This receptor was identified in a man aged 18-30 years with active or convalescent COVID-19.

Here the CDR3 DNA reads TGTGCCAGCAGCGTAGGTACAGGCACCTACGAGCAGTACTTC. Translated, it gives CASSVGTGTYEQYF. The chain combines TRBV9 with TRBJ2-7; TRBD1 might be the D (5 bases). The germline V gene encodes CDR1 SGDLS and CDR2 YYNGEE. The CDR3 loop spans 14 amino acids. V lost 0 bases to trimming and J lost 2 bases, with 9 bases between them.